This entry concerns a single T cell receptor (beta chain). The sample is drawn from a study of CD8 T cells in Susac syndrome. About the study: Among the Susac syndrome patients sequenced, six had active disease and roughly eight were in remission.

Sequencing of TCR beta was undertaken in CD8+ and CD4+ T cells derived from blood. Random hexamers were used to reverse transcribe an amount of roughly 0.5 to 1 ug RNA. TCRdb used MiXCR to reprocess the immunoSEQ multiplex PCR reads, holding one entry per CDR3 protein. The profile shows about 150,000 distinct CDR3 sequences, 85% to 95% of them singletons. V was pared by 2 bases and J by 5 bases, with 30 bases between. The germline V gene has CDR1 DFQATT and CDR2 SNEGSKA (reference sequence). This CDR3 is built from 19 residues. This chain joins TRBV20-1 and TRBJ2-5, with D perhaps matching TRBD1 or TRBD2 (5 bases each). The sequencing sample was made of CD4+ T cells from PBMCs. The clonotype originates from a human donor with Susac syndrome. CDR3 DNA: TGCAGTGCTAGATATTTAACCCGGGACCACACTAAACATCGGGAGACCCAGTACTTC. Translated, it gives CSARYLTRDHTKHRETQYF.